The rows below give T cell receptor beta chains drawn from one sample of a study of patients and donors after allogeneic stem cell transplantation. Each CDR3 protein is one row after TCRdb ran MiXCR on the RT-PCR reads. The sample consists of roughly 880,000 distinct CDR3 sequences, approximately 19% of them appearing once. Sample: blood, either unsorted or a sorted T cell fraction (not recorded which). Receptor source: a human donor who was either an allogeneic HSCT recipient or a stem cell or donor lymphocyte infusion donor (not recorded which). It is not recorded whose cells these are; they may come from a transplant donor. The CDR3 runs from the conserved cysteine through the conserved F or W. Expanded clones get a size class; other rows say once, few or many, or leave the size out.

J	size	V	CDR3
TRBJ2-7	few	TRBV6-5	CASSFLYLPIYEQYF
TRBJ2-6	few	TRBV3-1	CASSPRRVSGANVLTF
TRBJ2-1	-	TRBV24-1	CATSDFGGGWTGKGNEQFF
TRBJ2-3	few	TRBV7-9	CASSLVGSLAWDTQYF
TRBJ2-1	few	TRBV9	CASSVAAGNYNEQFF
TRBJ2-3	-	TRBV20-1	CSARKTGTDTQYF
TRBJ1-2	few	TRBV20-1	CSARVEGLRYGYTF
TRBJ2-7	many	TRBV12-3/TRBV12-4	CASSPRGRPYEQYF
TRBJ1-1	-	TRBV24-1	CATSVAGTGPVGAFF
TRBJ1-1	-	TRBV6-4	CASRPQPGPGATEAFF
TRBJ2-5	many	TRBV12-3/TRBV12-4	CASNHYDRPIETQYF
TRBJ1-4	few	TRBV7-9	CASSLVGTDNEKLFF
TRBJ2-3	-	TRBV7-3	CASSLKGGGTDTQYF
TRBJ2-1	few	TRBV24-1	CATSDPPEKNEQFF
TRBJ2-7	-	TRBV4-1	CASSLRDSQYEQYF
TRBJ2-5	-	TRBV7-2	CATRVGRLETQYF
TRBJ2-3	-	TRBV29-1	CSGTGRVGDTQYF
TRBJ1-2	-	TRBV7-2	CASSLALWGGSYTF
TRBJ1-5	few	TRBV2	CASTPKGGSNQPQHF
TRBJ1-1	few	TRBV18	CASSEDSWKAFF
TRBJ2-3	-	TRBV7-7	CASSPLEPTDTQYF
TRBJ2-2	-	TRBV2	CASSPQGAFSGELFF
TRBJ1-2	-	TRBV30	CAWTQGLVYGYTF
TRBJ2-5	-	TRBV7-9	CASSLEARQTQYF
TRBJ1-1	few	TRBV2	CASRTDRAKGTEAFF
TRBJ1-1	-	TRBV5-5	CASSLGFENTEAFF
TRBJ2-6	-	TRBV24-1	CATSDLNRPGANVLTF
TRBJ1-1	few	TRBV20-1	CSATRVTEAFF
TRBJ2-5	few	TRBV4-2	CASSQDRVLAGVETQYF
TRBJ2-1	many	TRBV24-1	CATSDFSAGGTYNEQFF
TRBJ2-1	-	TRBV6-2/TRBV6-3	CASTRSGGDPFF
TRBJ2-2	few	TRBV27	CASSVVGPTGELFF
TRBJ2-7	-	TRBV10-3	CAISDSDRNYEQYF
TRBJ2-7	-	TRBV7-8	CASRKRGGGLDEQYF
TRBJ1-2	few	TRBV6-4	CASSDSGYGYTF
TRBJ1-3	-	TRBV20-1	CSAREGQGGSGNTIYF
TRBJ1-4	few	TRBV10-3	CAISDSRGTNEKLFF
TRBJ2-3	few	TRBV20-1	CSARPTGLAGSDTQYF
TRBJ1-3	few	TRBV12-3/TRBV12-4	CASNGNPVSSGNTIYF
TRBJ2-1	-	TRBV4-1	CASSLLGLQANEQFF
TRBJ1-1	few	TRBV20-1	CSARTDNMNTEAFF
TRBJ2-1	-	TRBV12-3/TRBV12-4	CASTQIGAGPYNEQFF
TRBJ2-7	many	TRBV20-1	CSARDWGSRDRGDYEQYF
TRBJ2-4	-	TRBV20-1	CSALEGLAGNGQYF
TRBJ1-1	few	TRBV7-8	CASSLVDGVAAFF
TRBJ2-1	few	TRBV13	CASSLGPSGRNEQFF
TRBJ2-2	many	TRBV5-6	CASSFLGGSTGELFF
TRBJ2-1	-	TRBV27	CASRDLAASSYNEQFF
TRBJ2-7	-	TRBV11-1	CASRATTYEQYF
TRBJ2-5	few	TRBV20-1	CSSGRPPGTQYF
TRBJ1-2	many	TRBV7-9	CASSFPYRDRANYGYTF
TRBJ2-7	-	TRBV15	CATSREGGDYEQYF
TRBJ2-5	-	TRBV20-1	CSARGYSGGPTLETQYF